This entry lists 8 T cell receptor beta chains sequenced from one sample in a study of identical twins. TCRdb used MiXCR to reprocess the 5' RACE reads, holding one entry per CDR3 protein. The sample has 100,000 or so distinct CDR3 sequences, roughly 6% seen once. Sample: memory T cells sorted from blood. The receptors stem from a woman aged 50 to 65 in good health.

This clonotype was counted only a few times. V is TRBV27 and J is TRBJ1-5, with 10 bases identical to TRBD1. V shed 4 bases and J 6 bases; nucleotides not matched to a gene: 9. The germline V gene encodes CDR1 MNHEY and CDR2 SMNVEV (reference sequence). This CDR3 spans 16 amino acids. DNA of the CDR3: TGTGCCAGCAGTTCGACAGGGGGCGCAGTAAGTCAGCCCCAGCATTTT. Amino acid sequence: CASSSTGGAVSQPQHF.

This chain uses TRBV6-6 with TRBJ2-3, with no clear D. This CDR3 has 12 amino acids. Between the trimmed V and J ends, which lost 6 bases and 1 base, there was a span of 5 bases. The V gene's germline CDR1 is MNHNY and CDR2 SVGAGI (reference sequence). Here the CDR3 reads CASSPRTDTQYF. CDR3 bases: TGTGCCAGCAGCCCACGCACAGATACGCAGTATTTT.

This clonotype came up a few times. CDR3 sequence: CASSTGQGSTYEQYF. CDR3 DNA: TGTGCCAGCAGCACCGGACAGGGTTCGACATACGAGCAGTACTTC. The V and J genes are TRBV5-4 and TRBJ2-7, with 8 bases identical to TRBD1. The CDR3 is made up of 15 amino acids. V shed 4 bases and J 4 bases; nucleotides not matched to a gene: 10. The V gene's germline CDR1 is SGHNT and CDR2 YYREEE (reference sequence).

Many counts were recorded for this clonotype. This rearrangement joins TRBV2 to TRBJ2-7; 7 bases align to TRBD2. The CDR3 is made up of 15 amino acids. With 5 bases clipped from V and 7 bases from J, the junction kept 14 bases outside the gene matches. CDR1 is SNHLY and CDR2 is FYNNEI in the germline V gene. CDR3 sequence: CASSPETSRKWEQYF. CDR3 nucleotide sequence: TGTGCCAGCAGTCCAGAGACTAGCAGGAAGTGGGAGCAGTACTTC.

This clonotype was observed many times. The chain has TRBV20-1 and TRBJ2-5; D not certain. The CDR3 length is 11 residues. V was shortened by 2 bases and J by 2 bases, with 3 bases between the two germline ends. The germline CDR1 and CDR2 sequences are DFQATT and SNEGSKA (reference sequence). The DNA for the CDR3 is TGCAGTGCTAGACTTCAAGAGACCCAGTACTTC. Encoded protein: CSARLQETQYF.

Ten or more counts support this clonotype. CDR3 DNA: TGTGCCACCAAGAGGGCGAACACCGGGGAGCTGTTTTTT. It is translated as CATKRANTGELFF. This rearrangement joins TRBV24-1 to TRBJ2-2; perhaps TRBD2 as D (5 bases). V was clipped by 8 bases and J by 0 bases, with 6 bases between them. Germline CDR1 is KGHDR and CDR2 is SFDVKD. The CDR3 loop spans 13 amino acids.

The chain recombines TRBV10-2 with TRBJ2-7; no clear D gene. Germline CDR1 and CDR2: WSHSY and SAAADI. Trimming left V 0 bases short and J 6 bases short, with 6 bases between. The CDR3 totals 12 residues. CDR3 sequence: CASSESTTEQYF. The CDR3 DNA reads as TGCGCCAGCAGTGAGTCGACAACCGAGCAGTACTTC.

This clonotype was seen ten or more times. V and J are TRBV18 and TRBJ2-3; D not certain. Deletions cut 0 bases from V and 3 bases from J, with 4 bases between. Germline assignment: CDR1 KGHSH and CDR2 LQKENI. This CDR3 is built from 13 residues. The CDR3 DNA is TGTGCCAGCTCACCACCTTTAACAGATACGCAGTATTTT. It yields the protein CASSPPLTDTQYF. Supplemented by reference TRBV18 and TRBJ2-3, the full variable domain reads NAGVMQNPRHLVRRRGQEARLRCSPMKGHSHVYWYRQLPEEGLKFMVYLQKENIIDESGMPKERFSAEFPKEGPSILRIQQVVRGDSAAYFCASSPPLTDTQYFGPGTRLTVL.